Below are 25 T cell receptor beta chains sequenced from a single sample in a study of CD8 T cells in Susac syndrome. When the RNA was reverse transcribed, random hexamers were used with an input of about 0.45 to 1 ug. From the immunoSEQ multiplex PCR reads, TCRdb called clonotypes with MiXCR, one entry per CDR3 protein. The data contain approximately 170,000 distinct CDR3 sequences, around 94% of them singletons. The sequenced sample consisted of CD4+ T cells from PBMCs. These receptor sequences come from a human donor with multiple sclerosis.

The sample holds one count of this clonotype. The rearrangement uses TRBV12-3 or TRBV12-4 and TRBJ2-7, with 8 bases identical to TRBD1. J gave up 1 base and V 3 bases, and 5 bases lay outside the gene matches. This CDR3 comprises 15 residues. In DNA, the CDR3 is TGTGCCAGCAGTTTGAAAGGACAGGGTTCCTACGAGCAGTACTTC. Translation: CASSLKGQGSYEQYF.

This sequence joins TRBV15 and TRBJ2-5; D not certain. Germline V lookup: CDR1 LNHNV, CDR2 YYDKDF (reference sequence). There are 16 residues in the CDR3. The germline V and J ends were trimmed by 2 bases and 4 bases, with 17 bases remaining between them. The CDR3 DNA is TGTGCCACCAGCAGATCTACTCCTGGGTTGGGAGAGACCCAGTACTTC. This encodes CATSRSTPGLGETQYF.

V is TRBV24-1 and J is TRBJ1-1; D is perhaps TRBD1 (5 bases). The CDR3 has 16 amino acids. Trimming shortened V by 5 bases and J by 5 bases, and 20 bases separated the two germline ends. Germline V lookup: CDR1 KGHDR, CDR2 SFDVKD. This CDR3 is CATSGLGHWRGTEAFF. The DNA of the CDR3 is TGTGCCACCAGTGGCTTAGGGCACTGGAGGGGAACTGAAGCTTTCTTT.

The chain has TRBV7-2 and TRBJ2-3, with 7 bases that match TRBD2. The CDR3 consists of 15 residues. With V trimmed by 8 bases and J by 0 bases, 8 bases remained unmatched. CDR1 SGHTA and CDR2 FQGNSA come from the germline V gene. For the CDR3, the DNA is TGTGCCAGCCCCCCTAGCGGAGCTAGCACAGATACGCAGTATTTT. It specifies CASPPSGASTDTQYF.

This chain uses TRBV7-9 with TRBJ2-1; D is possibly TRBD1 (6 bases). The CDR3 loop spans 11 amino acids. Between the trimmed V and J ends, which lost 6 bases and 10 bases, there was a span of 10 bases. The germline gives CDR1 SEHNR, CDR2 FQNEAQ (reference sequence). The CDR3 DNA reads TGTGCCAGCAGACAGGGAAGGGAGCAGTTCTTC. This gives the protein CASRQGREQFF.

This clonotype was picked up one time. This chain connects TRBV29-1 to TRBJ1-5, with a tentative D call TRBD1 (5 bases). This CDR3 is 13 amino acids long. Germline V gene lookup returns CDR1 SQVTM and CDR2 ANQGSEA. Trimming shortened V by 3 bases and J by 5 bases, and 11 bases separated the two germline ends. The CDR3 bases are TGCAGCGTTGACCAGGGTCGCGATCAGCCCCAGCATTTT. This codes for CSVDQGRDQPQHF. The full variable domain, completed using reference TRBV29-1 and TRBJ1-5, is SAVISQKPSRDICQRGTSLTIQCQVDSQVTMMFWYRQQPGQSLTLIATANQGSEATYESGFVIDKFPISRPNLTFSTLTVSNMSPEDSSIYLCSVDQGRDQPQHFGDGTRLSIL.

This chain connects TRBV12-3 or TRBV12-4 to TRBJ1-1; D remains ambiguous. V was cut by 6 bases and J by 2 bases, with 13 bases left in between. The CDR3 loop spans 14 amino acids. The CDR3 nucleotides read TGTGCCAGCAGCCCCGGATTTTTTAACACTGAAGCTTTCTTT. It yields the protein CASSPGFFNTEAFF.

The chain links TRBV2 to TRBJ2-7; 7 bases are a match to TRBD2. The CDR3 is 14 residues long. Germline CDR1 reads SNHLY; CDR2 reads FYNNEI. CDR3 sequence reads: CASSEAWEGLGRSV. The CDR3 region has the DNA TGTGCCAGCAGTGAAGCATGGGAGGGCCTTGGTCGCTCCGTC.

V and J are TRBV7-6 and TRBJ2-7, with D possibly being TRBD1 or TRBD2 (5 bases each). The germline V gene has CDR1 SGHVS and CDR2 FNYEAQ. V was pared by 4 bases and J by 3 bases, with 19 bases between. The CDR3 totals 16 residues. The CDR3, as DNA: TGTGCCAGCAGCTCCTCCCTCGGGGCGAGAGGCTACGAGCAGTACTTC. This translates into CASSSSLGARGYEQYF.

The V gene is TRBV30, the J gene TRBJ1-4, with D perhaps matching TRBD1 (6 bases). The V end lost 3 bases, the J end lost 3 bases, and 11 bases lay between the germline ends. The CDR3 has 14 residues. Per the germline V gene, CDR1 is GTSNPN and CDR2 is SVGIG (reference sequence). The CDR3: CAWRRGRPNEKLFF. The CDR3 bases are TGTGCCTGGAGAAGGGGGAGGCCTAATGAAAAACTGTTTTTT.

V and J are TRBV27 and TRBJ2-7; D is ambiguous. The CDR3 spans 15 residues. V lost 5 bases and J 1 base, leaving 15 bases between the germline ends. CDR1 is MNHEY and CDR2 is SMNVEV in the germline V gene (reference sequence). The CDR3 loop is CASSPRNKISYEQYF. The CDR3 coding sequence is TGTGCCAGCAGTCCCCGGAATAAGATATCCTACGAGCAGTACTTC.

CDR3 coding DNA: TGTGCCAGTAGTCTTTCACAATCTGGGGCCAACGTCCTGACTTTC. Its translation: CASSLSQSGANVLTF. This sequence joins TRBV19 and TRBJ2-6; D gene uncertain. This CDR3 is 15 amino acids long. In germline, CDR1 is LNHDA, CDR2 SQIVND (reference sequence). Trimming removed 5 bases from V and 1 base from J, with 9 bases in between.

The chain combines TRBV12-3 or TRBV12-4 with TRBJ1-2; D may be TRBD1 (6 bases). V lost 7 bases to trimming and J lost 6 bases, with 12 bases between them. The CDR3 is 12 residues long. The CDR3 nucleotides read TGTGCCAGCACCCCGGACAGAAATGGCTACACCTTC. It yields the protein CASTPDRNGYTF.

This rearrangement joins TRBV6-2 or TRBV6-3 to TRBJ2-7, with a possible D match to TRBD2 (5 bases). V lost 4 bases to trimming and J lost 2 bases, with 12 bases between them. Germline-derived CDR1 and CDR2 are MNHEY and SVGEGT. The CDR3 extends over 14 amino acids. The CDR3 DNA reads as TGTGCCAGCAGTTGGAACGGGAAGACCTACGAGCAGTACTTC. It translates to CASSWNGKTYEQYF.

The genes are TRBV20-1 and TRBJ2-7; a weak D match, TRBD1 (5 bases). Germline V gene lookup returns CDR1 DFQATT and CDR2 SNEGSKA (reference sequence). Trimming took 3 bases from V and 3 from J, leaving 12 bases between them. The CDR3 is 13 residues long. The CDR3 coding sequence is TGCAGTGCTAGTCAGGGCCCGGACTACGAGCAGTACTTC. The encoded protein is CSASQGPDYEQYF.

The gene calls are TRBV6-6 and TRBJ1-1; D possibly corresponds to TRBD1 (6 bases). This CDR3 has 14 amino acids. Germline CDR1 reads MNHNY; CDR2 reads SVGAGI (reference sequence). V lost 7 bases and J 9 bases, leaving 21 bases between the germline ends. The CDR3 loop reads CASNLGGDTGKAFF. The CDR3 DNA sequence: TGTGCCAGCAACTTAGGGGGAGACACAGGTAAAGCTTTCTTT.

This sequence joins TRBV12-3 or TRBV12-4 and TRBJ2-5, with D perhaps matching TRBD2 (5 bases). The CDR3 is 15 residues long. V lost 5 bases to trimming and J lost 5 bases, with 18 bases between them. Here the CDR3 reads CASSPSERSWETQYF. The CDR3 nucleotides are TGTGCCAGCAGTCCCTCGGAGCGGAGCTGGGAGACCCAGTACTTC.

The CDR3 DNA sequence: TGTGCCAGCAGTATTGACAGGGAGGCGACCCAGTACTTC. Protein product: CASSIDREATQYF. The V call is TRBV11-1, the J call TRBJ2-5; possible D gene TRBD1, 7 bases. The CDR3 covers 13 residues. V lost 6 bases, J lost 7 bases, and 15 bases lay in between. Germline values: CDR1 SGHAT, CDR2 FQDESV (reference sequence).

The J gene is TRBJ1-2, the V gene TRBV6-2 or TRBV6-3, with D possibly TRBD1 on 5 matching bases. This CDR3 has 14 residues. Trimming took 6 bases from V and 4 from J, leaving 15 bases between them. Germline V CDR1 and CDR2: MNHEY, SVGEGT. The CDR3 reads CASSYDRYLYGYTF. The CDR3 nucleotides read TGTGCCAGCAGCTACGACAGATATCTCTATGGCTACACCTTC.

V usage is TRBV18 and J usage is TRBJ2-7; 7 bases line up with TRBD2. Germline values: CDR1 KGHSH, CDR2 LQKENI. CDR3 size: 16 residues. Losses at the gene ends were 4 bases for V and 0 bases for J; bases not matched to a gene: 9. CDR3 sequence reads: CASSQRLAQSSYEQYF. CDR3 coding DNA: TGTGCCAGCTCACAGCGACTAGCCCAAAGCTCCTACGAGCAGTACTTC.

V is TRBV18 and J is TRBJ1-2, with D unresolved. The CDR3 has 12 residues. V was pared by 3 bases and J by 8 bases, with 10 bases between. Germline assignment: CDR1 KGHSH and CDR2 LQKENI. CDR3 DNA: TGTGCCAGCTCACCGGGTGGGGTCGGCTACACCTTC. This encodes CASSPGGVGYTF.

The genes are TRBV12-3 or TRBV12-4 and TRBJ2-3, with TRBD2 identical over 11 bases. With V trimmed by 2 bases and J by 6 bases, 4 bases remained unmatched. This CDR3 is 15 amino acids long. CDR3 bases: TGTGCCAGCAGTTTAACTAGCGGGAGTGTGGATACGCAGTATTTT. Translating gives CASSLTSGSVDTQYF.

CDR3 nucleotides: TGCAGCGTCGACATAGCGGGAGTTGGCACAGATACGCAGTATTTT. It yields the protein CSVDIAGVGTDTQYF. The genes are TRBV29-1 and TRBJ2-3, with 9 positions matching TRBD2. The CDR3 is made up of 15 amino acids. V trimming: 6 bases; J trimming: 1 base; junction bases outside the gene matches: 8. Germline CDR1 reads SQVTM; CDR2 reads ANQGSEA.

The chain has TRBV27 and TRBJ1-5; the D gene is possibly TRBD1 (6 bases). Trimming removed 5 bases from V and 2 bases from J, with 13 bases in between. This CDR3 spans 15 amino acids. Germline-derived CDR1 and CDR2 are MNHEY and SMNVEV (reference sequence). The CDR3 region is CASSLGGIGNQPQHF. The DNA for the CDR3 is TGTGCCAGCAGTCTAGGGGGTATCGGCAATCAGCCCCAGCATTTT.

The chain is built from TRBV12-3 or TRBV12-4 and TRBJ2-6, with D perhaps TRBD2 (5 bases). This CDR3 spans 13 amino acids. For the CDR3, the DNA is TGTACGGTACGGGGCTCTGGGGCCAACGTCCTGACTTTC. It is translated as CTVRGSGANVLTF.